This TCR beta chain was sequenced for a study of cytomegalovirus exposure and HLA in healthy donors. Study-wide context: The 90 to 150 validation repertoires used a platform that matched the one used for the roughly 700 first-cohort repertoires, as a later analysis reported. Study results and limitations: A subsequent analysis found that TCR clusters from the first cohort also tended to co-occur in the 120 or so validation repertoires, with around 94% of cluster scores above 0. Both high specificity and high sensitivity reportedly marked the classifier's diagnosis of cytomegalovirus status.

Assay: immunoSEQ multiplex PCR; the TCRdb copy retains only in-frame clones and omits some. The table shows about 260,000 clones, with roughly 88% occurring only once. Germline trimming cut 1 base from V and 1 base from J; bases unmatched to any gene: 3. The CDR3 extends over 16 amino acids. Germline V gene sequence: CDR1 LNHNV, CDR2 YYDKDF (reference sequence). Separate from the roughly 610-subject first cohort, the roughly 130-subject validation cohort was the one that the donors belonged to. Remarks on this clone: The antigen is unknown.

The source material was PBMCs. The chain recombines TRBV15 with TRBJ2-2; 7 nucleotides align to TRBD2. This TCR was recovered from a woman aged 25 to 45 in good health and CMV-seronegative. Here the CDR3 DNA reads TGTGCCACCAGCAGAGCGGGAGGCCTGAACACCGGGGAGCTGTTTTTT. Amino acids: CATSRAGGLNTGELFF.